This is a list of T cell receptor beta chains from one sample in a study of blood T cells in healthy people across ages. TCRdb called the 5' RACE reads again in MiXCR, with one record for every CDR3 protein. In the table there are about 730,000 distinct CDR3 sequences, roughly 44% of which are singletons. The sample taken for sequencing was blood. The receptors originated from an older woman in good health. Both conserved end residues are part of each CDR3. Fields, in order: D gene, V gene, J gene, clone size, CDR3 DNA, CDR3 protein. The D gene is left open where the match is weak. Clone size is not always given. Where it is, it says once, few, many or a class for expanded clones.

TRBD2	TRBV12-3/TRBV12-4	TRBJ2-1	few	TGTGCCAGCAGTTCCACTAGCGGGGGGGCCGGGTCTGAGCAGTTCTTC	CASSSTSGGAGSEQFF
TRBD2	TRBV10-3	TRBJ2-7	few	TGTGCCATCAGTTCGGCGGGAGGGGGGGCCTACGAGCAGTACTTC	CAISSAGGGAYEQYF
TRBD1	TRBV7-9	TRBJ1-6	few	TGTGCCAGCAGCTTAGACGGGACAGGGAATAGGTCACCCCTCCACTTT	CASSLDGTGNRSPLHF
.	TRBV9	TRBJ1-1	.	TGTGCCAGCAGCACTAATGCTGAAGCTTTCTTT	CASSTNAEAFF
TRBD1	TRBV9	TRBJ1-1	.	TGTGCCAGCAGCGCGGACTGGACAGGGGGCTTCGGCACTGAAGCTTTCTTT	CASSADWTGGFGTEAFF
.	TRBV6-1	TRBJ1-5	few	TGTGCCAGCAGTGAAGTCCGGGGGGCCGGCAATCAGCCCCAGCATTTT	CASSEVRGAGNQPQHF
TRBD1	TRBV5-1	TRBJ2-3	.	TGCGCCAGCAGCTCGGGACAGGGGGAGGCAGATACGCAGTATTTT	CASSSGQGEADTQYF
.	TRBV4-3	TRBJ2-7	many	TGCGCCAGCAGCCAAGATCCGCTCCTCCACTACGAGCAGTACTTC	CASSQDPLLHYEQYF
.	TRBV2	TRBJ1-4	.	TGTGCCAGCAGAGACACAACAGCAACTAATGAAAAACTGTTTTTT	CASRDTTATNEKLFF
TRBD1	TRBV7-9	TRBJ2-7	.	TGTGCCAGCGGAGTGGGGACAGGGTCCCACGAGCAGTACTTC	CASGVGTGSHEQYF
TRBD1	TRBV10-2	TRBJ1-4	.	TGCGTCAGCAGCACGACAGGGGGTCGGGAAAAACTGTTTTTT	CVSSTTGGREKLFF
.	TRBV20-1	TRBJ1-6	.	TGCAGGGCTAGAGCCCCTGTCGACGGCTCACCCCTCCACTTT	CRARAPVDGSPLHF
.	TRBV4-3	TRBJ2-5	.	TGCACCAGCAGCCAAGATGATTCCAGCCATGAGCAGTACTTC	CTSSQDDSSHEQYF
.	TRBV24-1	TRBJ2-5	.	TGTGCCACCGGTGATACCGGGACCGGGTGGGAAGAGACCCAGTACTTC	CATGDTGTGWEETQYF
.	TRBV11-2	TRBJ2-3	.	TGTGCCAGCAGCTTTTCGGCGGCAAGCACAGATACGCAGTATTTT	CASSFSAASTDTQYF
TRBD2	TRBV7-9	TRBJ2-3	.	TGTGCCAGCAGCTTGGGGACTAGCGGGGTCACAGATACGCAGTATTTT	CASSLGTSGVTDTQYF
TRBD2	TRBV28	TRBJ2-7	many	TGTGCCAGCAGTTTAGGGGGACTAGACCCCTACGAGCAGTACTTC	CASSLGGLDPYEQYF
TRBD2	TRBV7-2	TRBJ2-1	.	TGTGCCAGCAGCTTTGCTAGCGGCAATGAGCAGTTCTTC	CASSFASGNEQFF
TRBD1	TRBV10-3	TRBJ1-2	few	TGTGCCATCAGTGAGGCCGACAGGGATGGCTACACCTTC	CAISEADRDGYTF
TRBD2	TRBV20-1	TRBJ2-1	few	TGCAGTGCTAGAGATGGGGCGGGAGGAGGGAATGAGCAGTTCTTC	CSARDGAGGGNEQFF
.	TRBV18	TRBJ2-5	.	TGTGCCAGCTCACCACTAGAAGCAGAGACCCAGTACTTC	CASSPLEAETQYF
.	TRBV7-6	TRBJ2-5	.	TGTGCCAGCAGCCCGGGGGCTTGGCCGCGGGAGACCCAGTACTTC	CASSPGAWPRETQYF
.	TRBV27	TRBJ1-4	once	TGTGCCAGCAGTTTAGTGTTTAGAGCAACTAATGAAAAACTGTTTTTT	CASSLVFRATNEKLFF
TRBD2	TRBV18	TRBJ2-1	.	TGTGCCAGCTCACCACCAAATAGCGGGGAGAACAATGAGCAGTTCTTC	CASSPPNSGENNEQFF
TRBD1	TRBV10-3	TRBJ2-3	many	TGTGCCATCAGTGAGGGGACAGGGGGCGTAAATACGCAGTATTTT	CAISEGTGGVNTQYF
.	TRBV15	TRBJ1-4	once	TGTGCCACCAGCAGAGTGGGTTTTAGTGGAGGCGAAAAACTGTTTTTT	CATSRVGFSGGEKLFF
.	TRBV28	TRBJ1-2	once	TGTGCCAGCGGTACAACTAACTATGGCTACACCTTC	CASGTTNYGYTF
TRBD1	TRBV7-8	TRBJ1-1	.	TGTGCCAGCAGCTCGACAGGGGAAGCGTCTGAAGCTTTCTTT	CASSSTGEASEAFF
.	TRBV7-9	TRBJ2-1	.	TGTGCCAGCAGCTTAAAGGAGGCAGGAGGCTACAATGAGCAGTTCTTC	CASSLKEAGGYNEQFF
.	TRBV5-1	TRBJ2-7	.	TGCGCCAGCAGCATTGGACGGTACGAGCAGTACTTC	CASSIGRYEQYF
TRBD2	TRBV20-1	TRBJ2-1	.	TGCAGTGCTGGGGACGGCGGGAGCTCCTACAATGAGCAGTTCTTC	CSAGDGGSSYNEQFF
.	TRBV7-8	TRBJ2-5	.	TGTGCCAGCACCATTACCGGGACCCTTGGGACCCAGTACTTC	CASTITGTLGTQYF
TRBD2	TRBV3-1	TRBJ2-7	few	TGTGCCAGCAGCAAAGAGACTAGCGGGAGTTTTTACGAGCAGTACTTC	CASSKETSGSFYEQYF
TRBD2	TRBV4-2	TRBJ2-7	many	TGTGCCAGCAGCCAAGCAGGACTAGCCCCCTACGAGCAGTACTTC	CASSQAGLAPYEQYF
.	TRBV11-2	TRBJ1-2	.	TGTGCCAGCAGCTTAAACCGGAACTATGGCTACACCTTC	CASSLNRNYGYTF
.	TRBV27	TRBJ2-3	.	TGTGCCAGCAGTTTAGGCGGGGGACACACAGATACGCAGTATTTT	CASSLGGGHTDTQYF
TRBD2	TRBV3-1	TRBJ2-1	.	TGTGCCAGCAGCACCGGACCAGCGGGGGAAAATGAGCAGTTCTTC	CASSTGPAGENEQFF
.	TRBV10-3	TRBJ2-1	many	TGTGCCATCAGTGATGGGGACTACAATGAGCAGTTCTTC	CAISDGDYNEQFF
.	TRBV12-3/TRBV12-4	TRBJ2-7	.	TGTGCCAGCACTCCCGAGGCTGGGGCCTACGAGCAGTACTTC	CASTPEAGAYEQYF
TRBD1	TRBV20-1	TRBJ1-1	.	TGCAGTGCCCTTGGACAGGGAAAAGCTTTCTTT	CSALGQGKAFF
.	TRBV10-3	TRBJ1-2	once	TGTGCCATCAGTGAGTCTAAGTACTATGGCTACACCTTC	CAISESKYYGYTF
.	TRBV4-3	TRBJ2-7	many	TGCGCCAGCAGCCAAGTCGCGGGGACGACCTACGAGCAGTACTTC	CASSQVAGTTYEQYF
TRBD1	TRBV7-9	TRBJ1-2	.	TGTGCCAGCAGCCCCCTTAAACAGGGGGAAGGCTACACCTTC	CASSPLKQGEGYTF
TRBD1	TRBV5-1	TRBJ1-2	.	TGCGCCAGCAGCTTTGGAGGGACAGGGGGAGAAGGCTACACCTTC	CASSFGGTGGEGYTF
.	TRBV7-2	TRBJ2-3	few	TGTGCCAGCAGCTTATCCTATCTCCGCCGGGATACGCAGTATTTT	CASSLSYLRRDTQYF
.	TRBV28	TRBJ2-3	.	TGTGCCAGCAGTGCCCCGCCGATGGGGGCGAGGACAGATACGCAGTATTTT	CASSAPPMGARTDTQYF
.	TRBV11-2	TRBJ2-3	.	TGTGCCAGCAGCCTCGGGGGACAAAGCATAGATACGCAGTATTTT	CASSLGGQSIDTQYF
TRBD2	TRBV7-7	TRBJ2-1	few	TGTGCTAGCAGCTTAGGGACTAGCGGTATAAACAATGAGCAGTTCTTC	CASSLGTSGINNEQFF
.	TRBV20-1	TRBJ2-1	once	TGCGGTGCGGCCCGCAGGGAGACCCAGTTCTTC	CGAARRETQFF